The source of this TCR beta chain is a study of blood T cell repertoires in COVID-19. Study-level background: Nucleic acid was either cDNA or gDNA, and it came from T cells, B-cell-depleted T cells, or PBMCs.

Participants, 18 to 89 years old, spanned 25 or so US areas. Participant-reported clinical history was the basis for cohort assignment. CDR3 size: 12 residues. V lost 2 bases, J lost 10 bases, and 3 bases stayed unmatched. Germline values: CDR1 MNHEY, CDR2 SVGEGT. Data came from immunoSEQ multiplex PCR; TCRdb stores just in-frame clones and leaves some out. This sample has 250,000 to 350,000 clones, with 88% found just once. The gene calls are TRBV6-2 or TRBV6-3 and TRBJ1-1; 8 bases are shared with TRBD1. What was sequenced was PBMCs or T cells enriched from blood (not recorded which). The TCR originated in a woman in her forties or fifties who had recovered from COVID-19. CDR3 DNA: TGTGCCAGCAGTTACCCAGGACAGGGAGCTTTCTTT. This gives the protein CASSYPGQGAFF.